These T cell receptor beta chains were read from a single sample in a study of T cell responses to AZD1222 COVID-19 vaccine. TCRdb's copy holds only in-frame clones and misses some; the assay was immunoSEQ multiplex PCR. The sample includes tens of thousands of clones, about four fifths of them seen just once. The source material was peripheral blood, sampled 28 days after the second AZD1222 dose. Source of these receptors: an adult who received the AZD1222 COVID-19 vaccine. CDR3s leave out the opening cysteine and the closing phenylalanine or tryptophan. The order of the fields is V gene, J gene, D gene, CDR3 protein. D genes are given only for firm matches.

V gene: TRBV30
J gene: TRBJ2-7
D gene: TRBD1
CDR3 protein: AWRPGQVNYEQY

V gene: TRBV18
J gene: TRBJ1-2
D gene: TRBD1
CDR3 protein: ASSTGQDYGYT

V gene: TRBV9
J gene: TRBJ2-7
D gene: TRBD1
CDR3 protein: ASSLRTGSYEQY

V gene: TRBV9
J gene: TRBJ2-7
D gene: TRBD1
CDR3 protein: ASSVVGTGVGKQY

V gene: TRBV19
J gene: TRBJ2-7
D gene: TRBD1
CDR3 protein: ASSIVSQGIHEQY

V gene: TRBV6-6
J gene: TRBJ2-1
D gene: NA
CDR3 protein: ASSYGPSGEQF

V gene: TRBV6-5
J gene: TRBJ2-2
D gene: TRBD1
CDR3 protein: ASSYSVGTGGLF

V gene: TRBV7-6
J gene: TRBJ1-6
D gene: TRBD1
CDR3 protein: ASSFSGQGTSYNSPLH

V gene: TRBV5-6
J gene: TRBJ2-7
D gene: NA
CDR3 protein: ASSLANVWGSEQY

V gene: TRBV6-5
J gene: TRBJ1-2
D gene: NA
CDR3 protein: ASTAQGSEYGYT

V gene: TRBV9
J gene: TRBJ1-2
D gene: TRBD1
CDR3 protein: ASSPTVKGAGYGYT

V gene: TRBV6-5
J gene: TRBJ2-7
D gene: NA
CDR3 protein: ASSRGQSGSYEQY

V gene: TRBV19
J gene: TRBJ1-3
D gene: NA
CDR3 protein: ASRPPSGNTIY

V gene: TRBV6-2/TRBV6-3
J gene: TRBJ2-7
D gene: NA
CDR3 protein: ASSYSKGYEQY